This T cell receptor (beta chain) came from a study of blood T cell repertoires in COVID-19. For the study at large: Italy, Spain and the United States were the sources of the convalescent and acute COVID-19 samples.

Participants were aged about 18 to 100 years from some 24 US areas. Cohorts were assigned according to the clinical history that participants reported. How the authors handled the data: Counts of nucleated cells, estimated from reference gene primer amplification, were obtained. Clones were read by immunoSEQ multiplex PCR, and TCRdb kept only the in-frame ones, dropping some. The DNA gave D and trimming, while V, J and clone size come from that table. The sample holds fewer than 200,000 clones, roughly 80% seen once. The CDR3 has 16 amino acids. In germline, CDR1 is SEHNR, CDR2 FQNEAQ (reference sequence). J gave up 2 bases and V 4 bases, and 9 bases lay outside the gene matches.

The J gene is TRBJ1-2, the V gene TRBV7-9; 8 bases align to TRBD1. The source is a woman aged 40 to 50 with acute COVID-19. Sequencing used PBMCs or T cells enriched from blood (not recorded which). CDR3 coding DNA: TGTGCCAGCAGCTGGTTAACAGGGGGTAGGAACTATGGCTACACCTTC. It encodes CASSWLTGGRNYGYTF. The full variable domain, in which reference TRBV7-9 and TRBJ1-2 provide the parts outside the CDR3, is DTGVSQNPRHKITKRGQNVTFRCDPISEHNRLYWYRQTLGQGPEFLTYFQNEAQLEKSRLLSDRFSAERPKGSFSTLEIQRTEQGDSAMYLCASSWLTGGRNYGYTFGSGTRLTVV.